The 22 T cell receptor beta chains presented below share a single source sample, sequenced in a study of control samples from healthy donors and cancer patients. Measured with immunoSEQ multiplex PCR; TCRdb has only the in-frame clones, and not every one. The sample has 130,000 or so clones, more than 70% seen once. Sequenced sample: blood. The receptors stem from a man aged 45-65 years in good health.

The gene calls are TRBV7-6 and TRBJ1-1; TRBD1 might be the D (5 bases). The CDR3 runs 15 residues. Trimming removed 0 bases from V and 6 bases from J, with 14 bases in between. CDR1 SGHVS and CDR2 FNYEAQ come from the germline V gene. The CDR3 DNA reads TGTGCCAGCAGCTTAGCTGGCAGGGAAAAGGCTGAAGCTTTCTTT. Protein sequence: CASSLAGREKAEAFF.

This chain connects TRBV6-1 to TRBJ1-1; 7 positions match TRBD1. CDR3 length equals 17 residues. V gave up 4 bases and J gave up 2 bases; unmatched junction bases: 13. Germline V lookup: CDR1 MNHNS, CDR2 SASEGT. In DNA, the CDR3 is TGTGCCAGCAGTGCACTTTTTGGGACAGCAAAAAACACTGAAGCTTTCTTT. Translating gives CASSALFGTAKNTEAFF.

The rearrangement links TRBV7-2 to TRBJ2-3, with 7 nucleotides matching TRBD2. The V gene's germline CDR1 is SGHTA and CDR2 FQGNSA. V lost 3 bases, J lost 0 bases, and 3 bases stayed unmatched. CDR3 size: 15 residues. CDR3 DNA: TGTGCCAGCAGCTTCCGGGGGGTTAGCACAGATACGCAGTATTTT. Protein: CASSFRGVSTDTQYF.

In its sample, this clone was seen a few times. The V and J genes are TRBV19 and TRBJ1-5; no clear D. V was pared by 9 bases and J by 6 bases, with 12 bases between. From germline, CDR1 is LNHDA and CDR2 SQIVND (reference sequence). This CDR3 contains 12 residues. This chain's CDR3 is CASDLFGQPQHF. The CDR3 DNA reads TGTGCCAGCGACCTTTTCGGTCAGCCCCAGCATTTT.

In this sample, this clone turned up a few times. The same CDR3 is also encoded by other DNA sequences in this sample. The chain employs TRBV19 and TRBJ1-4; D perhaps matches TRBD1 (6 bases). This CDR3 comprises 14 residues. Per the germline V gene, CDR1 is LNHDA and CDR2 is SQIVND (reference sequence). Trimming took off 2 bases at V and 2 bases at J, with 6 bases between the two ends. CDR3 nucleotide sequence: TGTGCCAGTAGTATACAGGGGACTAATGAAAAACTGTTTTTT. It translates to CASSIQGTNEKLFF.

In this sample, this clone turned up once. The J gene is TRBJ1-1, the V gene TRBV6-6; D ambiguous. This CDR3 region has 12 residues. Trimming left V 2 bases short and J 2 bases short, with 3 bases between. CDR1 is MNHNY and CDR2 is SVGAGI in the germline V gene (reference sequence). In DNA, the CDR3 is TGTGCCAGCAGTTACCCCAACACTGAAGCTTTCTTT. It is translated as CASSYPNTEAFF.

The chain uses TRBV18 and TRBJ2-1, with TRBD1 identical over 7 bases. The CDR3 totals 13 residues. With V trimmed by 2 bases and J by 10 bases, 5 bases remained unmatched. Per germline, CDR1 KGHSH and CDR2 LQKENI. This CDR3 reads CASSPGTVDEQFF. The CDR3 DNA reads as TGTGCCAGCTCACCAGGGACAGTGGACGAGCAGTTCTTC.

The chain recombines TRBV30 with TRBJ2-6, with 7 positions matching TRBD2. This CDR3 is built from 19 residues. Trimming removed 0 bases from V and 0 bases from J; junction bases left unmatched: 11. Looked up from germline, CDR1 is GTSNPN and CDR2 is SVGIG (reference sequence). The CDR3 region is CAWSVWAAGDGSGANVLTF. The CDR3 nucleotides read TGTGCCTGGAGTGTCTGGGCGGCGGGGGATGGCTCTGGGGCCAACGTCCTGACTTTC.

This sequence joins TRBV6-5 and TRBJ1-1; D gene unclear. Deletions cut 8 bases from V and 1 base from J, with 17 bases between. CDR1 is MNHEY and CDR2 is SVGAGI in the germline V gene. The CDR3 is made up of 15 amino acids. CDR3 sequence reads: CASRSDRGGNTEAFF. CDR3 in DNA: TGTGCCAGCCGTTCGGATCGGGGAGGGAACACTGAAGCTTTCTTT.

The chain recombines TRBV2 with TRBJ2-2, with 9 positions matching TRBD2. J gave up 6 bases and V 7 bases, and 3 bases lay outside the gene matches. This CDR3 is 13 amino acids long. Germline CDR1 SNHLY, CDR2 FYNNEI. This CDR3 is CASMAGGPGELFF. The DNA for the CDR3 is TGTGCCAGCATGGCGGGGGGGCCCGGGGAGCTGTTTTTT.

The V call is TRBV5-1, the J call TRBJ2-7, with 8 bases identical to TRBD2. The CDR3 has 15 amino acids. Germline V lookup: CDR1 SGHRS, CDR2 YFSETQ. Trimming removed 0 bases from V and 2 bases from J; junction bases left unmatched: 4. CDR3 residues: CASSLVGGETYEQYF. The CDR3 DNA follows: TGCGCCAGCAGCTTGGTCGGGGGGGAGACCTACGAGCAGTACTTC.

The genes are TRBV5-1 and TRBJ2-6; D is perhaps TRBD1 (8 bases). Between the trimmed V and J ends, which lost 0 bases and 0 bases, there was a span of 16 bases. Germline CDR1 is SGHRS and CDR2 is YFSETQ. This CDR3 has 19 residues. CDR3 nucleotides: TGCGCCAGCAGCTTGGCCACAGGGGGGGGAAGCTCTGGGGCCAACGTCCTGACTTTC. Encoded protein: CASSLATGGGSSGANVLTF.

The rearrangement links TRBV5-1 to TRBJ2-5; 9 bases agree with TRBD2. V lost 0 bases to trimming and J lost 1 base; unmatched junction nucleotides: 1. The CDR3 has 15 residues. Germline-derived CDR1 and CDR2 are SGHRS and YFSETQ. The CDR3 here is CASSLGLAAQETQYF. CDR3 bases: TGCGCCAGCAGCTTGGGACTAGCGGCCCAAGAGACCCAGTACTTC.

The rearrangement uses TRBV27 and TRBJ2-2; D not certain. Germline V gene lookup returns CDR1 MNHEY and CDR2 SMNVEV (reference sequence). V dropped 5 bases and J dropped 6 bases, with 13 bases sitting between them. The CDR3 covers 14 residues. The CDR3 nucleotides read TGTGCCAGCAGTCTAAAAATCGTGGCCGGGGAGCTGTTTTTT. It yields the protein CASSLKIVAGELFF.

The V and J genes are TRBV5-1 and TRBJ2-7, with 10 bases identical to TRBD1. The CDR3 runs 15 residues. Germline loops: CDR1 SGHRS, CDR2 YFSETQ. Trimming removed 3 bases from V and 2 bases from J; junction bases left unmatched: 5. The CDR3 loop reads CASSWGQGITYEQYF. The CDR3 DNA reads as TGCGCCAGCAGCTGGGGACAGGGGATAACCTACGAGCAGTACTTC.

The CDR3 sequence: CASSPLQGAGNTIYF. In DNA, the CDR3 is TGTGCCAGCTCACCACTCCAGGGGGCTGGAAACACCATATATTTT. This chain uses TRBV18 with TRBJ1-3; 7 bases line up with TRBD1. The germline CDR1 and CDR2 sequences are KGHSH and LQKENI. CDR3 length equals 15 residues. V lost 1 base to trimming and J lost 2 bases; unmatched junction nucleotides: 2.

The V call is TRBV19, the J call TRBJ1-2; TRBD1 is a possible D gene (6 bases). The V and J ends lost 6 bases and 4 bases respectively, with 15 bases between them. The CDR3 is made up of 14 amino acids. Germline CDR1 reads LNHDA; CDR2 reads SQIVND (reference sequence). The CDR3 sequence is CASRPPGAPYGYTF. The CDR3 nucleotides read TGTGCCAGTAGGCCGCCGGGGGCTCCCTATGGCTACACCTTC.

Here the CDR3 reads CASSYSTTPRGEQFF. Here the CDR3 DNA reads TGTGCCAGCAGTTACTCGACTACCCCCCGGGGTGAGCAGTTCTTC. This sequence joins TRBV6-5 and TRBJ2-1; D is possibly TRBD2 (5 bases). CDR3 size: 15 residues. Germline V lookup: CDR1 MNHEY, CDR2 SVGAGI. The ends were cut back, 0 bases at V and 9 bases at J, with 15 bases in the middle.

The rearrangement uses TRBV18 and TRBJ2-6, with 7 bases matching TRBD2. The length of the CDR3 is 17 residues. Per the germline V gene, CDR1 is KGHSH and CDR2 is LQKENI. V lost 6 bases and J lost 0; bases outside the gene matches: 8. As DNA, the CDR3 is TGTGCCAGCTCCCCCGGGACTATCAACTCTGGGGCCAACGTCCTGACTTTC. Amino acids: CASSPGTINSGANVLTF. Variable domain in full (rest from reference TRBV18 and TRBJ2-6): NAGVMQNPRHLVRRRGQEARLRCSPMKGHSHVYWYRQLPEEGLKFMVYLQKENIIDESGMPKERFSAEFPKEGPSILRIQQVVRGDSAAYFCASSPGTINSGANVLTFGAGSRLTVL.

This chain joins TRBV19 and TRBJ1-5; no definite D call. Trimming took 5 bases from V and 0 from J, leaving 8 bases between them. This CDR3 is 14 amino acids long. Germline V gene data show CDR1 as LNHDA and CDR2 as SQIVND (reference sequence). The CDR3 bases are TGTGCCAGTAGTTACGGGAATAGCAATCAGCCCCAGCATTTT. This translates into CASSYGNSNQPQHF.

This clone was found a few times. The chain is built from TRBV5-6 and TRBJ1-1, with unresolved D. V lost 4 bases to trimming and J lost 1 base, with 11 bases between them. This CDR3 comprises 14 residues. Germline CDR1 reads SGHDT; CDR2 reads YYEEEE. The CDR3 nucleotides are TGTGCCAGCAGCCCCACCGGAAGGAACACTGAAGCTTTCTTT. This sequence encodes CASSPTGRNTEAFF. Full variable domain (remainder filled in from reference TRBV5-6 and TRBJ1-1): DAGVTQSPTHLIKTRGQQVTLRCSPKSGHDTVSWYQQALGQGPQFIFQYYEEEERQRGNFPDRFSGHQFPNYSSELNVNALLLGDSALYLCASSPTGRNTEAFFGQGTRLTVV.

This chain links TRBV25-1 with TRBJ2-7; D is unclear. The CDR3 sequence is 12 residues long. Per the germline V gene, CDR1 is MGHDK and CDR2 is SYGVNS. The germline V and J ends were trimmed by 5 bases and 3 bases, with 8 bases remaining between them. The CDR3 sequence is CASSIRYYEQYF. The CDR3, as DNA: TGTGCCAGCAGTATCAGGTACTACGAGCAGTACTTC.